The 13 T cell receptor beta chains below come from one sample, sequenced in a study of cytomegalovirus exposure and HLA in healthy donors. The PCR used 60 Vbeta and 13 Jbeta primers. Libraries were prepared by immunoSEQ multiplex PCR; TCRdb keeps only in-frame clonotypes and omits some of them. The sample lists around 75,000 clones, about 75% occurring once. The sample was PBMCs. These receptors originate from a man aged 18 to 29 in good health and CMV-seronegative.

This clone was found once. CDR3 protein: CASSLTREAEQFF. The CDR3 DNA reads TGTGCCAGCAGCTTAACTAGGGAGGCGGAGCAGTTCTTC. V gene TRBV7-3 combines with J gene TRBJ2-1, with a weak D call TRBD2 (6 bases). The CDR3 consists of 13 residues. V lost 0 bases, J lost 10 bases, and 10 bases lay in between. The germline V gene encodes CDR1 SGHTA and CDR2 FQGTGA.

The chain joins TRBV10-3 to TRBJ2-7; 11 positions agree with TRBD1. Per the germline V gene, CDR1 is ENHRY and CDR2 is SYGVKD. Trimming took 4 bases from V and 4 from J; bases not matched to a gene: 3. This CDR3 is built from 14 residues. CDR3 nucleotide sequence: TGTGCCATCAGTGCGGGGACAGGGGGTTACGAGCAGTACTTC. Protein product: CAISAGTGGYEQYF.

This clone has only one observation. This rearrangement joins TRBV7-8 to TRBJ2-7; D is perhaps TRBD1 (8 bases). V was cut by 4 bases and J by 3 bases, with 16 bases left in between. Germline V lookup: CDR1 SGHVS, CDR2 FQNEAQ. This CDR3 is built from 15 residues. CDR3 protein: CASSSGTGLVYEQYF. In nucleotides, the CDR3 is TGTGCCAGCAGCTCAGGGACAGGACTAGTCTACGAGCAGTACTTC.

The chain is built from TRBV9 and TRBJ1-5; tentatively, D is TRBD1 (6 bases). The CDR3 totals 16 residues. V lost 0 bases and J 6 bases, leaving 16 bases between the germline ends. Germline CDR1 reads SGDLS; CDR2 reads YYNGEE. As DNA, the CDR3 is TGTGCCAGCAGCGTAGGGGCAGGGGAAGGCGGTCAGCCCCAGCATTTT. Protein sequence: CASSVGAGEGGQPQHF.

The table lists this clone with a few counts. The CDR3 spells CASSLTGPSYEQYF. CDR3 sequence (DNA): TGTGCCAGCAGCCTCACAGGGCCCTCCTACGAGCAGTACTTC. The V and J genes are TRBV5-4 and TRBJ2-7; D may be TRBD1 (6 bases). V was trimmed by 4 bases and J by 0 bases, leaving 11 bases between them. The CDR3 runs to 14 residues. From germline, CDR1 is SGHNT and CDR2 YYREEE (reference sequence).

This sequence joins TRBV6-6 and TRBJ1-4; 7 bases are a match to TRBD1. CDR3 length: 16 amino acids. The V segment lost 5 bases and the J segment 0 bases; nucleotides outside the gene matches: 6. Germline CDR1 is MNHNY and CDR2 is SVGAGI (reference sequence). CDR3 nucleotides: TGTGCCAGCAGTCCTTGGACAGGCACAACTAATGAAAAACTGTTTTTT. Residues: CASSPWTGTTNEKLFF.

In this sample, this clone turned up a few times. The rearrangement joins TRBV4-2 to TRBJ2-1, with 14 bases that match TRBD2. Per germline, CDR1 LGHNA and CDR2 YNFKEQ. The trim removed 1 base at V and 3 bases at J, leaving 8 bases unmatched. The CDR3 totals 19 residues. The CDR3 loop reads CASSQATSGGAPDYNEQFF. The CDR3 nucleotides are TGTGCCAGCAGCCAAGCGACTAGCGGGGGGGCCCCCGACTACAATGAGCAGTTCTTC.

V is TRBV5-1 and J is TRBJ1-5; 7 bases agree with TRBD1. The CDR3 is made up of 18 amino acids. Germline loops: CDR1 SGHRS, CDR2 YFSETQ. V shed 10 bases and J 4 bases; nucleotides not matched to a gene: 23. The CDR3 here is CAATLRGRDSARNQPQHF. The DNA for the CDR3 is TGCGCCGCCACCCTCCGGGGGCGGGACAGCGCCAGGAATCAGCCCCAGCATTTT.

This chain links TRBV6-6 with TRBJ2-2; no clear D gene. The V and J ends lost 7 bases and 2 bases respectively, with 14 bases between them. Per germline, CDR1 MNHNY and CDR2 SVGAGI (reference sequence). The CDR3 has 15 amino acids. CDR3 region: CASTQALANTGELFF. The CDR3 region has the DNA TGTGCCAGCACCCAGGCGCTCGCTAACACCGGGGAGCTGTTTTTT.

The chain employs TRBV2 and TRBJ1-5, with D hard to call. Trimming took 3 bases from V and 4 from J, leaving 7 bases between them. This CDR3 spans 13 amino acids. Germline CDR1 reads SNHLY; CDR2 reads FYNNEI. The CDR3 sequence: CASSDFGNQPQHF. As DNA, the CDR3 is TGTGCCAGCAGTGATTTCGGGAATCAGCCCCAGCATTTT.

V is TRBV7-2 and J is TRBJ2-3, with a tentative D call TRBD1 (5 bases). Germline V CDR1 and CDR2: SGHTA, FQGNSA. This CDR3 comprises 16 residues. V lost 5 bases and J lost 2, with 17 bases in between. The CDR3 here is CASSRDSFTYTDTQYF. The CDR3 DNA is TGTGCCAGCAGCCGTGACAGTTTCACTTACACAGATACGCAGTATTTT.

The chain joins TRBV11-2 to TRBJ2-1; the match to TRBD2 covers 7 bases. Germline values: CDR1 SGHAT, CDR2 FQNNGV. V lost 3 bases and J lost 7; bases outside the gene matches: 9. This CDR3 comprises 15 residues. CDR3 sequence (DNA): TGTGCCAGCAGCTTCGGTCGGGGGGAATGGAATGAGCAGTTCTTC. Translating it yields CASSFGRGEWNEQFF.

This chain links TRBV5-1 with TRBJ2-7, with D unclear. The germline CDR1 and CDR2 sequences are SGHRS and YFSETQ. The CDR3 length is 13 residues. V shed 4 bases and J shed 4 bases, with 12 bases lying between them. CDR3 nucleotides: TGCGCCAGCAGCGAACAACGACTGTACGAGCAGTACTTC. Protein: CASSEQRLYEQYF.